The clone carrying this T cell receptor beta chain came up once. All enrollees were roughly 18 to 89 years old and from approximately 25 US areas. Cohort 3 recovery required two negative PCRs, clearance, or symptom resolution. This sample is drawn from a study of blood T cell repertoires in COVID-19. Study in general: Collection of acute and convalescent COVID-19 samples took place in the United States, Italy and Spain.

In the authors' workflow: How many nucleated cells were present was estimated from reference gene primer amplification. The assay was immunoSEQ multiplex PCR, and TCRdb's table has in-frame clones only and misses some. V and J calls plus clone size are reproduced from that table; the DNA served to infer D and trimming. This sample has roughly 180,000 clones, with approximately 85% found just once. Trimming took 4 bases from V and 11 from J, leaving 19 bases between them. Germline V gene lookup returns CDR1 SGHTS and CDR2 YDEGEE. CDR3 length equals 13 residues. The chain links TRBV5-8 to TRBJ2-7, with a tentative D call TRBD1 (6 bases). This TCR came from a man aged 40-49 years who had recovered from COVID-19. Sequencing input: PBMCs or T cells enriched from blood (not recorded which). This CDR3 is CASSRRGTDLKYF. In nucleotides, the CDR3 is TGTGCCAGCAGCCGCAGGGGAACGGACTTGAAGTACTTC.